The 12 T cell receptor beta chains reported below all come from one sample, sequenced in a study of CD8 T cells in Susac syndrome. After extraction with the RNeasy kit, about 0.5 to 1 ug of the RNA was reverse transcribed using random hexamers. TCRdb itself ran the immunoSEQ multiplex PCR reads through MiXCR, one entry per CDR3 protein. The data contain some 180,000 distinct CDR3 sequences, around 94% of them seen just once; the ten biggest clones take up more than 0.08%. The sample comprised CD4+ T cells from PBMCs. These receptor sequences come from a human donor with Susac syndrome.

Notes on this clonotype: One end of the junction is discordant with germline, which a read error may explain. The CDR3 DNA sequence: TGTGCTAGCAGCTTCGGGACAGGAGTCTCTGGGGCCAACGTCCTGACTTTC. Translated: CASSFGTGVSGANVLTF. J is TRBJ2-6 and V is TRBV7-7; 8 bases map to TRBD1. CDR3 length: 17 amino acids. Looked up from germline, CDR1 is SSHAT and CDR2 is FNYEAQ (reference sequence).

The chain carries TRBV7-2 and TRBJ2-5; the match to TRBD2 covers 13 bases. This CDR3 spans 16 amino acids. The junction had 4 bases not matched to a gene; V was cut back by 3 bases and J by 3 bases. Germline V gives CDR1 SGHTA, CDR2 FQGNSA. This chain's CDR3 is CASSFPGTSGEETQYF. The CDR3 coding sequence is TGTGCCAGCAGCTTCCCCGGGACTAGCGGGGAAGAGACCCAGTACTTC.

The rearrangement uses TRBV30 and TRBJ1-5; D remains unclear. Germline CDR1 GTSNPN, CDR2 SVGIG (reference sequence). V lost 3 bases, J lost 11 bases, and 17 bases lay in between. The length of the CDR3 is 13 residues. In nucleotides, the CDR3 is TGTGCCTGGAGGGAGGCGGATGGGCGGGCCCAGCATTTT. Its protein product is CAWREADGRAQHF.

The chain employs TRBV12-3 or TRBV12-4 and TRBJ1-1; tentative D call: TRBD1 (5 bases). Between the trimmed V and J ends, which lost 5 bases and 1 base, there was a span of 20 bases. This CDR3 is 17 amino acids long. For the CDR3, the DNA is TGTGCCAGCAGTCCAGCGCGAGGGGTGGGGACGAACACTGAAGCTTTCTTT. Its protein is CASSPARGVGTNTEAFF.

This clonotype was seen once. V gene TRBV6-6 combines with J gene TRBJ1-5, with a tentative D call TRBD1 (5 bases). The CDR3 loop spans 13 amino acids. Trimming stripped 4 bases from V and 7 bases from J, with 11 bases between. Germline values: CDR1 MNHNY, CDR2 SVGAGI (reference sequence). The CDR3, as DNA: TGTGCCAGCAGTTTCCAGGGTGGGCAGCCCCAGCATTTT. Protein product: CASSFQGGQPQHF.

The V call is TRBV21-1, the J call TRBJ1-2; TRBD1, the table's D call, lacks a check against the DNA. TRBV21-1 constitutes a pseudogene. CDR3 length: 15 residues. CDR3 sequence: CASSRAGQGSYGYTF. CDR3 sequence (DNA): TGTGCCAGCAGTAGGGCGGGACAGGGGTCCTATGGCTACACCTTC.

The chain employs TRBV30 and TRBJ2-3; D is undetermined. This CDR3 has 15 amino acids. Germline loops: CDR1 GTSNPN, CDR2 SVGIG (reference sequence). The V and J ends lost 0 bases and 0 bases respectively, with 10 bases between them. The chain's CDR3 is CAWSVGGASTDTQYF. The CDR3 DNA is TGTGCCTGGAGTGTTGGCGGCGCTAGCACAGATACGCAGTATTTT.

The chain couples TRBV29-1 to TRBJ1-1; 8 bases agree with TRBD1. Per the germline V gene, CDR1 is SQVTM and CDR2 is ANQGSEA. The CDR3 sequence is 13 residues long. V shed 6 bases, J shed 1 base, and the junction held 4 bases outside the gene matches. The CDR3 region is CSVRQGRNTEAFF. The CDR3 region has the DNA TGCAGCGTCAGACAGGGGAGGAACACTGAAGCTTTCTTT.

The chain is built from TRBV19 and TRBJ1-5; no clear D. Germline assignment: CDR1 LNHDA and CDR2 SQIVND (reference sequence). V lost 10 bases and J lost 2, with 12 bases in between. The CDR3 runs to 13 residues. The CDR3 reads CATRSGGNQPQHF. CDR3 in DNA: TGTGCCACTCGATCGGGCGGCAATCAGCCCCAGCATTTT.

The chain is built from TRBV10-3 and TRBJ2-1; TRBD2 aligns across 13 bases. J was trimmed by 8 bases and V by 11 bases; bases with no gene match: 9. This CDR3 comprises 14 residues. CDR1 and CDR2 from the germline V gene are ENHRY and SYGVKD. CDR3 in amino acids: CAVSGTSGIHEQFF. For the CDR3, the DNA is TGTGCCGTGTCCGGGACTAGCGGGATCCATGAGCAGTTCTTC.

In DNA form, the CDR3 reads TGTGCCAGCAGCGCGGGGGCCACTGAAGCTTTCTTT. Translated: CASSAGATEAFF. The chain uses TRBV11-2 and TRBJ1-1, with D possibly being TRBD1 (6 bases). The CDR3 runs 12 residues. Germline V lookup: CDR1 SGHAT, CDR2 FQNNGV. V lost 5 bases to trimming and J lost 4 bases, with 8 bases between them.

The gene calls are TRBV3-1 and TRBJ2-5; D is unclear. Germline V lookup: CDR1 LGHDT, CDR2 YNNKEL (reference sequence). The CDR3 runs to 15 residues. V was trimmed by 0 bases and J by 1 base, leaving 9 bases between them. The CDR3 is CASSQEVGSQETQYF. In DNA form, the CDR3 reads TGTGCCAGCAGCCAAGAGGTGGGTAGCCAAGAGACCCAGTACTTC.